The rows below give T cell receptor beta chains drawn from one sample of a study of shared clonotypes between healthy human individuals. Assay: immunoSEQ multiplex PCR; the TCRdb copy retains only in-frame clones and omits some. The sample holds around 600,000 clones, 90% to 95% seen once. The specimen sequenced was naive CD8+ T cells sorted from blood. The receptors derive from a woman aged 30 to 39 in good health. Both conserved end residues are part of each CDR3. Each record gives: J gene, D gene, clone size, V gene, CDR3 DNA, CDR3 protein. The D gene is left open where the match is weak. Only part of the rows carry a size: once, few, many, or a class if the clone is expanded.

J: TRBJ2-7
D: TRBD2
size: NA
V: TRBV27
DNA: TGTGCCAGCAGTTTACGGGCTAGCGGGACTCTATTGAACTACGAGCAGTACTTC
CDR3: CASSLRASGTLLNYEQYF

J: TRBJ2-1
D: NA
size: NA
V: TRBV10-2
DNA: TGCGCCAGCAGTCCTTTGGGAAGCTCCTACAATGAGCAGTTCTTC
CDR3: CASSPLGSSYNEQFF

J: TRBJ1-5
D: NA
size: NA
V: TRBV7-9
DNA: TGTGCCAGCAGCTCCCCTGGGGAGCACCAGCCCCAGCATTTT
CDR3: CASSSPGEHQPQHF

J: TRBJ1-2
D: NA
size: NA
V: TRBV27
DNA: TGTGCCAGCAGTTTATCCGGACGTCGGGGTATAGGTTCTAACTATGGCTACACCTTC
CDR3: CASSLSGRRGIGSNYGYTF

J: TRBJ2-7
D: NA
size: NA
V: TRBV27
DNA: TGTGCCAGCAGCAGGAGAGGGGTTTACGAGCAGTACTTC
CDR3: CASSRRGVYEQYF

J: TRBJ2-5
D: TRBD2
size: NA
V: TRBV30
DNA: TGTGCCTGGAGACCAGCGGGGAAAGAGACCCAGTACTTC
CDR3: CAWRPAGKETQYF

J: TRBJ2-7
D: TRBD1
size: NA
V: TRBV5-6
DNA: TGTGCCAGCAGACCGGACAGGGGTAGTTACGAGCAGTACTTC
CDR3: CASRPDRGSYEQYF

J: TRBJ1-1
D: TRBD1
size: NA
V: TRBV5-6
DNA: TGTGCCAGCAGCCCCCGGGCGGGCAGGGGGCTGGGCACTGAAGCTTTCTTT
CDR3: CASSPRAGRGLGTEAFF

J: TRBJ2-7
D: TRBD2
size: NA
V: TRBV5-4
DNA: TGTGCCACCTCGGCTAGCGGGAGTCCTGAGCAGTACTTC
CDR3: CATSASGSPEQYF

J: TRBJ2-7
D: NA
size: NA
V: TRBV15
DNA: TGTGCCACCAGCAGAGGCAATGGGCCCGGGGACTTATACGAGCAGTACTTC
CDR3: CATSRGNGPGDLYEQYF

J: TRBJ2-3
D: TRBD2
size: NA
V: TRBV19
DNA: TGTGCCAGTAAACTAGCGGGAGGGGTAGATACGCAGTATTTT
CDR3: CASKLAGGVDTQYF

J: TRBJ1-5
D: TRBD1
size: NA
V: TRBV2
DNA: TGTGCCAGCAGGACAGGGGGCGGGAATAGCAATCAGCCCCAGCATTTT
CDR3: CASRTGGGNSNQPQHF

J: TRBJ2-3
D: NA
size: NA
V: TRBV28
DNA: TGTGCCAGCAGCCTAGGGTCGGGACGCACAGATACGCAGTATTTT
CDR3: CASSLGSGRTDTQYF

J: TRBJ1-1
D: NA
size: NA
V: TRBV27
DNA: TGTGCCAGCAGTTTATTGGGGAGGAACACTGAAGCTTTCTTT
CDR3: CASSLLGRNTEAFF

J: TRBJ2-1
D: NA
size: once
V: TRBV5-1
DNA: TGCGCCAGCAGCTTGACCTTACAGGGCCCCGAGCAGTTCTTC
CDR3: CASSLTLQGPEQFF

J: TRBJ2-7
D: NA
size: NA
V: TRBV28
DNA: TGTGCCAGCAGTCTGGACTACCACGAGCAGTACTTC
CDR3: CASSLDYHEQYF

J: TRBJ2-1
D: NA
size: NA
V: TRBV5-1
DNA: TGCGCCAGCAGCCTCGGACGGGACTACAATGAGCAGTTCTTC
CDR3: CASSLGRDYNEQFF

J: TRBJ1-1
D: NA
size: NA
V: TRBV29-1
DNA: TGCAGCGTTGCGTTAAACACTGAAGCTTTCTTT
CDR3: CSVALNTEAFF

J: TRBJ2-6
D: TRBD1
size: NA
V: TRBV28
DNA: TGTGCCAGCAGTCGGGACAGCTCTGGGGCCAACGTCCTGACTTTC
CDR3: CASSRDSSGANVLTF

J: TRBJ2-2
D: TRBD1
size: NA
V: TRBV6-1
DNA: TGTGCCAGCAGTGGGGACAGCTACACCGGGGAGCTGTTTTTT
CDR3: CASSGDSYTGELFF

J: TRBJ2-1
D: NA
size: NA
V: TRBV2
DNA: TGTGCCAGGGGGCGGGCAGGGTCATATGAGCAGTTCTTC
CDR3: CARGRAGSYEQFF

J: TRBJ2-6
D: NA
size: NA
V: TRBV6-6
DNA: TGTGCCAGCAGCCACTTTAGCGAGGCCAACGTCCTGACTTTC
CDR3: CASSHFSEANVLTF

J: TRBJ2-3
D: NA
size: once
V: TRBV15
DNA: TGTGCCACCAGCCATGGACGGCTTAGCACAGATACGCAGTATTTT
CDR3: CATSHGRLSTDTQYF

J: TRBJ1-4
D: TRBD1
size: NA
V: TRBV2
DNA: TGTGCCAGCAGTCGCCAGGGGGCCCCTAATGAAAAACTGTTTTTT
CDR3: CASSRQGAPNEKLFF

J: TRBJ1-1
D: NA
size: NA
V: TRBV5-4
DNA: TGTGCCAGCAGCTTGAGGGGGGCCACTGAAGCTTTCTTT
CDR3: CASSLRGATEAFF

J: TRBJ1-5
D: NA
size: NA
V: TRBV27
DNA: TGTGCCAGCAGTTTTAGGGGAACCAATCAGCCCCAGCATTTT
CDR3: CASSFRGTNQPQHF

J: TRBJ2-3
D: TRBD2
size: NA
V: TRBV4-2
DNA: TGTGCCAGCAGCCAAGCGTCCTCTCCGGGTGGGGGGGGCACAGATACGCAGTATTTT
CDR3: CASSQASSPGGGGTDTQYF

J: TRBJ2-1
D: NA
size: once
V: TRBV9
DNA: TGTGCCAGCAGCGTAGGTCTGGGAGCGGGCAATGAGCAGTTCTTC
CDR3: CASSVGLGAGNEQFF

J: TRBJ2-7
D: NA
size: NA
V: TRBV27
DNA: TGTGCCAGCAGTCCGCGTCAACCGTCCCGTAGCTCCTACGAGCAGTACTTC
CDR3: CASSPRQPSRSSYEQYF

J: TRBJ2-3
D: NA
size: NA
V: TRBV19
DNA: TGTGCCAGTAGTATTCCCAACCCGGAACGGCCTAGCACAGATACGCAGTATTTT
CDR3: CASSIPNPERPSTDTQYF

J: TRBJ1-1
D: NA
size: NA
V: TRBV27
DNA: TGTGCCAGCAGTTTATCTTCGGGGAACACTGAAGCTTTCTTT
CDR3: CASSLSSGNTEAFF

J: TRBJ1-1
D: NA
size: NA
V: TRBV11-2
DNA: TGTGCCAGCAGCTTACTCAAGGAAGCAGGCACTGAAGCTTTCTTT
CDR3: CASSLLKEAGTEAFF

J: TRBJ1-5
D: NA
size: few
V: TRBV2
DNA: TGTGCCAGCAGTGGGGACGGGGTGCCGCCCCAGCATTTT
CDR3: CASSGDGVPPQHF

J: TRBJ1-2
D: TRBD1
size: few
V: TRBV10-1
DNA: TGCGCCAGCAGTTTGGACAGGGACTATGGCTACACCTTC
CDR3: CASSLDRDYGYTF

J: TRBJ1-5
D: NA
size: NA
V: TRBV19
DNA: TGTGCCAGTAGTATTTGGCAGGGCGGCAATCAGCCCCAGCATTTT
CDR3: CASSIWQGGNQPQHF